This T cell receptor (beta chain) was captured by sequencing in a study of cytomegalovirus exposure and HLA in healthy donors. Study-level information: When fewer than 500 donors were genotyped, more than 70% of them were found to fall in the Caucasian-associated ancestry cluster. General study points: Some public TCRs appeared in many individuals, while most sequences were rare. The study put 160 or so TCR beta chains on its list as cytomegalovirus-associated.

A word on this clone: The antigen is unknown.

Germline V gene lookup returns CDR1 MDHEN and CDR2 SYDVKM. With V trimmed by 6 bases and J by 4 bases, 10 bases remained unmatched. The CDR3 contains 16 residues. 13 Jbeta primers and 60 Vbeta primers were used for the PCR. Data came from immunoSEQ multiplex PCR; TCRdb stores just in-frame clones and leaves some out. The profile shows about 130,000 clones, 80% of them singletons. The sequenced sample consisted of PBMCs. The TCR comes from a man aged 30 to 39 in good health and CMV-seronegative. The V call is TRBV28, the J call TRBJ1-5; 9 bases align to TRBD1. Written as DNA, the CDR3 is TGTGCCAGCAGCGGACCGGGACAGGGAACAAATCAGCCCCAGCATTTT. Amino acids: CASSGPGQGTNQPQHF.